These T cell receptor beta chains were read from a single sample in a study of blood T cell repertoires in COVID-19. Using immunoSEQ multiplex PCR, the repertoire was profiled, and TCRdb retains in-frame clones only, with some absent. The table includes approximately 130,000 clones, around 87% detected once. Sequencing was done on a sample of peripheral blood. These receptors were obtained from a woman in her 50s who had recovered from COVID-19. Both conserved end residues are part of each CDR3. Each record gives: J gene, D gene, clone size, V gene, CDR3 protein, CDR3 DNA. The D gene is left open where the match is weak. Clone size is stated in some rows and not others, as once, few, many or a class when expanded.

J gene: TRBJ2-1; D gene: -; clone size: -; V gene: TRBV24-1; CDR3 protein: CATSGGPGHGLNEQFF; CDR3 DNA: TGTGCCACCAGTGGTGGACCGGGACACGGCCTCAATGAGCAGTTCTTC
J gene: TRBJ2-7; D gene: -; clone size: -; V gene: TRBV6-5; CDR3 protein: CAIASDSNPRYEQYF; CDR3 DNA: TGTGCCATCGCCTCGGACTCTAACCCTCGTTACGAGCAGTACTTC
J gene: TRBJ1-2; D gene: -; clone size: once; V gene: TRBV5-1; CDR3 protein: CASSTDGDYGYTF; CDR3 DNA: TGCGCCAGCAGCACCGACGGGGACTATGGCTACACCTTC
J gene: TRBJ1-1; D gene: -; clone size: -; V gene: TRBV2; CDR3 protein: CASSPGFGKNTEAFF; CDR3 DNA: TGTGCCAGCAGCCCGGGTTTCGGGAAGAACACTGAAGCTTTCTTT
J gene: TRBJ1-3; D gene: -; clone size: once; V gene: TRBV5-5; CDR3 protein: CASSLAPRGSGNTIYF; CDR3 DNA: TGTGCCAGCAGCTTGGCCCCTCGAGGGTCTGGAAACACCATATATTTT
J gene: TRBJ1-6; D gene: -; clone size: -; V gene: TRBV4-1; CDR3 protein: CASSQDGRPLHF; CDR3 DNA: TGCGCCAGCAGCCAAGATGGGAGGCCCCTCCACTTT
J gene: TRBJ1-1; D gene: -; clone size: -; V gene: TRBV7-8; CDR3 protein: CASSLGGLTEAFF; CDR3 DNA: TGTGCCAGCAGCTTAGGTGGGCTCACTGAAGCTTTCTTT
J gene: TRBJ1-1; D gene: -; clone size: -; V gene: TRBV5-5; CDR3 protein: CASSIRARENTEAFF; CDR3 DNA: TGTGCCAGCAGCATCCGAGCCCGGGAGAACACTGAAGCTTTCTTT
J gene: TRBJ1-2; D gene: -; clone size: -; V gene: TRBV6-6; CDR3 protein: CASSLDRYGYTF; CDR3 DNA: TGTGCCAGCAGTCTGGACAGATATGGCTACACCTTC
J gene: TRBJ2-5; D gene: TRBD2; clone size: -; V gene: TRBV9; CDR3 protein: CASSVSNSGSQETQYF; CDR3 DNA: TGTGCCAGCAGCGTCTCAAATAGCGGGAGTCAAGAGACCCAGTACTTC
J gene: TRBJ2-7; D gene: TRBD1; clone size: -; V gene: TRBV6-4; CDR3 protein: CARRRDRHYEQYF; CDR3 DNA: TGTGCCAGACGAAGGGACAGACACTACGAGCAGTACTTC
J gene: TRBJ2-1; D gene: TRBD2; clone size: -; V gene: TRBV12-5; CDR3 protein: CASGLYGTRGDRQQFF; CDR3 DNA: TGTGCTAGTGGGCTGTACGGGACTAGAGGGGATCGTCAGCAGTTCTTC
J gene: TRBJ1-6; D gene: TRBD1; clone size: -; V gene: TRBV30; CDR3 protein: CAWSWTGDNSPLHF; CDR3 DNA: TGTGCCTGGAGCTGGACAGGAGATAATTCACCCCTCCACTTT
J gene: TRBJ2-1; D gene: TRBD2; clone size: once; V gene: TRBV11-2; CDR3 protein: CASSFTGGSSYNEQFF; CDR3 DNA: TGTGCCAGCAGCTTTACCGGGGGGAGCTCCTACAATGAGCAGTTCTTC
J gene: TRBJ2-5; D gene: -; clone size: -; V gene: TRBV7-8; CDR3 protein: CASSPWGDQETQYF; CDR3 DNA: TGTGCCAGCAGCCCCTGGGGGGACCAAGAGACCCAGTACTTC
J gene: TRBJ1-1; D gene: TRBD1; clone size: -; V gene: TRBV5-1; CDR3 protein: CASSLRTGGTEAFF; CDR3 DNA: TGCGCCAGCAGCTTGAGAACAGGGGGGACTGAAGCTTTCTTT
J gene: TRBJ2-7; D gene: TRBD2; clone size: -; V gene: TRBV7-8; CDR3 protein: CASSPTVAGYNEQYF; CDR3 DNA: TGTGCCAGCAGCCCCACAGTAGCGGGATATAACGAGCAGTACTTC
J gene: TRBJ2-3; D gene: -; clone size: -; V gene: TRBV2; CDR3 protein: CASSEVKYGEADTQYF; CDR3 DNA: TGTGCCAGCAGTGAAGTTAAGTACGGGGAGGCAGATACGCAGTATTTT
J gene: TRBJ1-1; D gene: -; clone size: few; V gene: TRBV14; CDR3 protein: CASSRAGMNTEAFF; CDR3 DNA: TGTGCCAGCAGCCGGGCAGGGATGAACACTGAAGCTTTCTTT
J gene: TRBJ1-6; D gene: -; clone size: -; V gene: TRBV7-2; CDR3 protein: CASSLVPGKSNSPLHF; CDR3 DNA: TGTGCCAGCAGCTTAGTCCCAGGGAAAAGTAATTCACCCCTCCACTTT
J gene: TRBJ2-4; D gene: TRBD2; clone size: -; V gene: TRBV4-2; CDR3 protein: CASSRSLAGGLKNIQYF; CDR3 DNA: TGTGCCAGCAGCCGCTCTCTAGCGGGAGGGCTGAAAAACATTCAGTACTTC
J gene: TRBJ2-1; D gene: TRBD1; clone size: -; V gene: TRBV29-1; CDR3 protein: CSVGDRGSYNEQFF; CDR3 DNA: TGCAGCGTTGGTGACAGGGGCTCCTACAATGAGCAGTTCTTC
J gene: TRBJ2-1; D gene: -; clone size: -; V gene: TRBV7-2; CDR3 protein: CASSFQRSSYNEQFF; CDR3 DNA: TGTGCCAGCAGCTTCCAGCGGAGCTCCTACAATGAGCAGTTCTTC
J gene: TRBJ1-2; D gene: TRBD1; clone size: -; V gene: TRBV5-4; CDR3 protein: CASSLEGLDRDGYTF; CDR3 DNA: TGTGCCAGCAGCTTGGAAGGGTTAGACAGGGACGGCTACACCTTC
J gene: TRBJ2-7; D gene: TRBD1; clone size: once; V gene: TRBV5-6; CDR3 protein: CASSLTGGDPYEQYF; CDR3 DNA: TGTGCCAGCAGCTTAACAGGGGGCGACCCCTACGAGCAGTACTTC
J gene: TRBJ2-2; D gene: TRBD1; clone size: few; V gene: TRBV19; CDR3 protein: CASSIGTGSFAGELFF; CDR3 DNA: TGTGCCAGTAGTATCGGGACAGGGTCGTTTGCCGGGGAGCTGTTTTTT
J gene: TRBJ1-2; D gene: TRBD1; clone size: once; V gene: TRBV11-2; CDR3 protein: CASSSLRDRGYGYTF; CDR3 DNA: TGTGCCAGCAGCTCTCTCCGGGACAGGGGATATGGCTACACCTTC
J gene: TRBJ1-1; D gene: -; clone size: -; V gene: TRBV5-4; CDR3 protein: CASSSEWDGGESTEAFF; CDR3 DNA: TGTGCCAGCAGCTCCGAATGGGACGGGGGGGAGTCCACTGAAGCTTTCTTT
J gene: TRBJ2-2; D gene: TRBD1; clone size: -; V gene: TRBV5-1; CDR3 protein: CASSRTDRGQGGELFF; CDR3 DNA: TGCGCCAGCAGCCGGACGGACAGGGGGCAGGGCGGGGAGCTGTTTTTT
J gene: TRBJ1-1; D gene: -; clone size: -; V gene: TRBV7-3; CDR3 protein: CASSFTGSTEAFF; CDR3 DNA: TGTGCCAGCAGCTTTACAGGGAGCACTGAAGCTTTCTTT
J gene: TRBJ2-3; D gene: -; clone size: -; V gene: TRBV18; CDR3 protein: CASSLFGSWTDTQYF; CDR3 DNA: TGTGCCAGCTCACTTTTTGGGAGTTGGACAGATACGCAGTATTTT
J gene: TRBJ2-1; D gene: TRBD2; clone size: once; V gene: TRBV3-1/TRBV3-2; CDR3 protein: CASSLAGGFYEQFF; CDR3 DNA: TGTGCCAGCAGCCTAGCGGGGGGATTCTATGAGCAGTTCTTC
J gene: TRBJ2-5; D gene: -; clone size: -; V gene: TRBV4-1; CDR3 protein: CASSQIVIGQETQYF; CDR3 DNA: TGCGCCAGCAGCCAAATAGTAATCGGGCAAGAGACCCAGTACTTC
J gene: TRBJ2-7; D gene: -; clone size: -; V gene: TRBV5-1; CDR3 protein: CASRELWAGSYEQYF; CDR3 DNA: TGCGCCAGCCGTGAACTTTGGGCTGGGTCCTACGAGCAGTACTTC
J gene: TRBJ2-7; D gene: TRBD2; clone size: -; V gene: TRBV12-5; CDR3 protein: CASGLVLRREGYEQYF; CDR3 DNA: TGTGCTAGTGGTTTGGTACTGCGACGGGAGGGCTACGAGCAGTACTTC
J gene: TRBJ1-2; D gene: -; clone size: -; V gene: TRBV29-1; CDR3 protein: CSVERGRETGYTF; CDR3 DNA: TGCAGCGTTGAACGGGGGCGGGAGACGGGCTACACCTTC
J gene: TRBJ2-7; D gene: TRBD1; clone size: -; V gene: TRBV18; CDR3 protein: CASSPSRTGPYEQYF; CDR3 DNA: TGTGCCAGCTCACCATCTCGGACAGGTCCCTACGAGCAGTACTTC